What follows are 30 T cell receptor beta chains derived from one specimen sequenced in a study of shared clonotypes between healthy human individuals. The data were produced by immunoSEQ multiplex PCR, yet TCRdb's version contains in-frame clones alone and is incomplete. The data contain hundreds of thousands of clones, about 80% of them singletons. The sequenced material came from memory CD4+ T cells sorted from blood. Specified subset: CD45RA-negative fraction. The receptors stem from a woman aged 25 to 45 in good health.

The chain recombines TRBV28 with TRBJ1-4; D gene uncertain. Looked up from germline, CDR1 is MDHEN and CDR2 is SYDVKM. Trimming pared 5 bases from V and 2 bases from J, leaving 9 bases between. The CDR3 has 14 residues. The CDR3 here is CASSPRGTNEKLFF. Written as DNA, the CDR3 is TGTGCCAGCAGTCCACGCGGGACTAATGAAAAACTGTTTTTT.

Note on this clone: At one end, the junction sequence differs from germline, possibly due to a read error. V gene TRBV2 combines with J gene TRBJ1-1; D gene unclear. Germline lookup yields CDR1 SNHLY and CDR2 FYNNEI. This CDR3 spans 12 amino acids. Here the CDR3 reads CASNEGWVEAFF. The CDR3 DNA reads as TGTGCCAGCAATGAAGGATGGGTTGAAGCTTTCTTT.

A remark on this clone: Other DNA sequences of this sample code for an identical CDR3. V gene TRBV6-1 combines with J gene TRBJ2-7; 11 positions agree with TRBD2. Germline CDR1 and CDR2: MNHNS and SASEGT. V dropped 0 bases and J dropped 3; count of bases not matched to a gene: 7. The CDR3 covers 17 residues. The CDR3 loop is CASSEARTSGSRYEQYF. Here the CDR3 DNA reads TGTGCCAGCAGTGAAGCGCGCACTAGCGGGAGTCGCTACGAGCAGTACTTC.

This chain uses TRBV7-8 with TRBJ2-7; D is perhaps TRBD1 or TRBD2 (5 bases each). This CDR3 comprises 15 residues. Germline V gene data show CDR1 as SGHVS and CDR2 as FQNEAQ. Trimming pared 2 bases from V and 5 bases from J, leaving 16 bases between. The CDR3: CASSLLYGAGHEQYF. The CDR3 region has the DNA TGTGCCAGCAGCTTACTGTATGGGGCGGGCCACGAGCAGTACTTC.

This clone occurred a few times. The gene calls are TRBV27 and TRBJ2-7; D call uncertain. Trimming pared 6 bases from V and 6 bases from J, leaving 9 bases between. Germline V gene lookup returns CDR1 MNHEY and CDR2 SMNVEV (reference sequence). The CDR3 length is 11 residues. The CDR3 bases are TGTGCCAGCAGGGGGTATACCGAGCAGTACTTC. Amino acid sequence: CASRGYTEQYF.

This clone was picked up many times. The rearrangement uses TRBV6-5 and TRBJ2-1; 8 positions match TRBD2. The CDR3 is made up of 14 amino acids. The ends lost 11 bases at V and 9 bases at J; junction bases unmatched: 15. Germline V gives CDR1 MNHEY, CDR2 SVGAGI. The chain's CDR3 is CACGLAIDQSEQFF. CDR3 nucleotides: TGTGCCTGCGGACTAGCCATAGATCAAAGTGAGCAGTTCTTC.

This clone came up many times. The CDR3 region has the DNA TGTGCCAGCAGTGGCGGACTAGCGGGAGGGGTGCTGAGCGAGCAGTACTTC. Its translation: CASSGGLAGGVLSEQYF. V gene TRBV6-1 combines with J gene TRBJ2-7, with TRBD2 matching 15 bases. The trim removed 4 bases at V and 6 bases at J, leaving 10 bases unmatched. Germline lookup yields CDR1 MNHNS and CDR2 SASEGT. CDR3 length: 17 residues.

The chain links TRBV13 to TRBJ1-1; D is perhaps TRBD1 (6 bases). Germline V gene lookup returns CDR1 PRHDT and CDR2 FYEKMQ (reference sequence). The CDR3 contains 13 residues. The V and J ends lost 4 bases and 1 base respectively, with 7 bases between them. This chain's CDR3 is CASSSDRNTEAFF. In DNA, the CDR3 is TGTGCCAGCAGCTCGGACAGGAACACTGAAGCTTTCTTT.

With respect to this clone: This sample also contains other DNA sequences that code for the same CDR3. This rearrangement joins TRBV4-2 to TRBJ2-1; 7 nucleotides line up with TRBD2. The CDR3 has 17 residues. V shed 0 bases and J 1 base; nucleotides not matched to a gene: 6. Germline CDR1 LGHNA, CDR2 YNFKEQ. CDR3 nucleotide sequence: TGTGCCAGCAGCCAAGACCCTGGCGGGAGTTCCTACAATGAGCAGTTCTTC. Translation gives CASSQDPGGSSYNEQFF.

This chain joins TRBV6-6 and TRBJ2-1; the match to TRBD1 covers 8 bases. The CDR3 has 12 amino acids. In germline, CDR1 is MNHNY, CDR2 SVGAGI (reference sequence). The J segment lost 5 bases and the V segment lost 6 bases, leaving 0 bases of the junction unmatched. The CDR3 nucleotides read TGTGCCAGCAGGGACAGGGACAATGAGCAGTTCTTC. Its translation: CASRDRDNEQFF.

This clone was seen a single time. The chain combines TRBV7-9 with TRBJ2-3, with 11 bases matching TRBD2. CDR3 length: 16 residues. CDR1 and CDR2 from the germline V gene are SEHNR and FQNEAQ (reference sequence). V shed 5 bases, J shed 3 bases, and the junction held 7 bases outside the gene matches. The CDR3 bases are TGTGCCAGCAGCAGGGGACTAGCGGAAATGACAGATACGCAGTATTTT. Its translation is CASSRGLAEMTDTQYF.

V and J are TRBV15 and TRBJ2-2; no reliable D call. This CDR3 has 14 amino acids. CDR1 and CDR2 from the germline V gene are LNHNV and YYDKDF (reference sequence). V lost 0 bases to trimming and J lost 7 bases, with 9 bases between them. CDR3 DNA sequence: TGTGCCACCAGCAGAGAACAGTCCGTCGGGGAGCTGTTTTTT. This translates into CATSREQSVGELFF.

The chain couples TRBV19 to TRBJ1-5; a weak D match, TRBD1 (5 bases). This CDR3 is 13 amino acids long. Germline assignment: CDR1 LNHDA and CDR2 SQIVND (reference sequence). Between the trimmed V and J ends, which lost 5 bases and 6 bases, there was a span of 11 bases. The CDR3 here is CASSLMGPQPQHF. The CDR3 region has the DNA TGTGCCAGTAGTCTGATGGGACCTCAGCCCCAGCATTTT. The full variable domain, rest sourced from reference TRBV19 and TRBJ1-5, is DGGITQSPKYLFRKEGQNVTLSCEQNLNHDAMYWYRQDPGQGLRLIYYSQIVNDFQKGDIAEGYSVSREKKESFPLTVTSAQKNPTAFYLCASSLMGPQPQHFGDGTRLSIL.

The chain joins TRBV28 to TRBJ2-5, with unresolved D. Germline CDR1 MDHEN, CDR2 SYDVKM. The CDR3 spans 14 residues. The V and J ends lost 5 bases and 5 bases respectively, with 15 bases between them. DNA of the CDR3: TGTGCCAGCAGTCTGACGGACGGAGTGGAGACCCAGTACTTC. It is translated as CASSLTDGVETQYF.

This rearrangement joins TRBV5-6 to TRBJ2-2, with D maybe TRBD1 (6 bases). The CDR3 length is 18 residues. Trimming removed 0 bases from V and 5 bases from J, with 20 bases in between. Germline loops: CDR1 SGHDT, CDR2 YYEEEE. CDR3 residues: CASSLVGVSDRPTGELFF. Here the CDR3 DNA reads TGTGCCAGCAGCTTGGTAGGGGTGTCGGACAGACCGACCGGGGAGCTGTTTTTT.

This rearrangement joins TRBV4-1 to TRBJ1-4; D uncertain. Trimming cost V 2 bases and J 2 bases, with 12 bases left between them. The CDR3 consists of 16 residues. Germline loops: CDR1 MGHRA, CDR2 YSYEKL. DNA of the CDR3: TGCGCCAGCAGCCAATCTCCAGCGGAGACTAATGAAAAACTGTTTTTT. The encoded protein is CASSQSPAETNEKLFF.

The chain couples TRBV11-2 to TRBJ2-7, with 8 bases that match TRBD2. Unmatched junction bases numbered 10, after V lost 7 bases and J lost 2 bases. The germline CDR1 and CDR2 sequences are SGHAT and FQNNGV. The CDR3 totals 15 residues. The DNA for the CDR3 is TGTGCCAGCACCGGCGGGGGGATCGCAGCCTACGAGCAGTACTTC. Protein: CASTGGGIAAYEQYF.

The table lists this clone with a few counts. Other nucleotide sequences in the sample specify the same CDR3. The chain has TRBV28 and TRBJ2-5; TRBD1 agrees at 7 bases. Trimming at V came to 2 bases and at J to 1 base, leaving 4 bases not matched to a gene. Germline CDR1 is MDHEN and CDR2 is SYDVKM. The CDR3 runs to 15 residues. This CDR3 reads CASSLRPGGQETQYF. CDR3 nucleotide sequence: TGTGCCAGCAGTTTACGGCCAGGGGGCCAAGAGACCCAGTACTTC. The variable domain in full, with the rest retrieved from reference TRBV28 and TRBJ2-5, is DVKVTQSSRYLVKRTGEKVFLECVQDMDHENMFWYRQDPGLGLRLIYFSYDVKMKEKGDIPEGYSVSREKKERFSLILESASTNQTSMYLCASSLRPGGQETQYFGPGTRLLVL.

Worth noting for this clone: Other DNA sequences in this sample translate to the same CDR3. V gene TRBV5-6 combines with J gene TRBJ2-7; D is possibly TRBD1 or TRBD2 (5 bases each). The CDR3 is 15 residues long. V was cut by 0 bases and J by 0 bases, with 10 bases left in between. Germline lookup yields CDR1 SGHDT and CDR2 YYEEEE. The CDR3 DNA follows: TGTGCCAGCAGCTTGGTGTCAGGGAGCTCCTACGAGCAGTACTTC. Its protein product is CASSLVSGSSYEQYF.

The chain carries TRBV28 and TRBJ2-7; D is tentatively TRBD1 or TRBD2 (5 bases each). Germline V gene sequence: CDR1 MDHEN, CDR2 SYDVKM. The CDR3 is 15 residues long. Trimming stripped 7 bases from V and 6 bases from J, with 22 bases between. CDR3 in amino acids: CASNTGGPSHLEQYF. The CDR3 DNA is TGTGCCAGCAACACAGGAGGTCCCTCCCACCTCGAGCAGTACTTC.

The V gene is TRBV7-2, the J gene TRBJ2-7; 10 positions agree with TRBD1. V was pared by 3 bases and J by 0 bases, with 5 bases of the junction left unmatched. Germline V gene sequence: CDR1 SGHTA, CDR2 FQGNSA. The CDR3 has 16 amino acids. CDR3 protein: CASSLGTGAPSYEQYF. The CDR3, as DNA: TGTGCCAGCAGCTTGGGGACAGGGGCCCCCTCCTACGAGCAGTACTTC.

This rearrangement joins TRBV5-1 to TRBJ1-3, with D tentatively TRBD1 (6 bases). The CDR3 length is 14 residues. Germline V gene sequence: CDR1 SGHRS, CDR2 YFSETQ. V lost 1 base and J 4 bases, leaving 9 bases between the germline ends. CDR3 nucleotide sequence: TGCGCCAGCAGCTTGAACAGGGCGGGAAACACCATATATTTT. Protein sequence: CASSLNRAGNTIYF.

The chain combines TRBV28 with TRBJ2-7, with 8 bases identical to TRBD2. The CDR3 extends over 17 amino acids. Trimming at V came to 6 bases and at J to 4 bases, leaving 17 bases not matched to a gene. Looked up from germline, CDR1 is MDHEN and CDR2 is SYDVKM. The CDR3, as DNA: TGTGCCAGCAGGCTAGCGGGCTTTACTTCCCAATATTACGAGCAGTACTTC. Its protein is CASRLAGFTSQYYEQYF. The full variable domain, completed using reference TRBV28 and TRBJ2-7, is DVKVTQSSRYLVKRTGEKVFLECVQDMDHENMFWYRQDPGLGLRLIYFSYDVKMKEKGDIPEGYSVSREKKERFSLILESASTNQTSMYLCASRLAGFTSQYYEQYFGPGTRLTVT.

CDR3 protein: CAWSADLAYEQYF. CDR3 in DNA: TGTGCCTGGAGTGCTGACCTGGCCTACGAGCAGTACTTC. The chain uses TRBV30 and TRBJ2-7; unclear D gene. The CDR3 is made up of 13 amino acids. Germline CDR1 and CDR2: GTSNPN and SVGIG (reference sequence). V lost 1 base to trimming and J lost 2 bases, with 9 bases between them.

As to this clone: The junction departs from germline at one end; a sequencing error may be responsible. The V call is TRBV28, the J call TRBJ2-7; no clear D gene. The germline CDR1 and CDR2 sequences are MDHEN and SYDVKM. The CDR3 has 12 residues. This CDR3 reads CASSLAPSEQHF. CDR3 in DNA: TGTGCCAGCAGTTTAGCCCCAAGCGAGCAGCACTTC. Full variable domain (outside the CDR3, taken from reference TRBV28 and TRBJ2-7): DVKVTQSSRYLVKRTGEKVFLECVQDMDHENMFWYRQDPGLGLRLIYFSYDVKMKEKGDIPEGYSVSREKKERFSLILESASTNQTSMYLCASSLAPSEQHFGPGTRLTVT.

The V call is TRBV29-1, the J call TRBJ2-1, with a tentative D call TRBD1 (6 bases). The V and J ends lost 6 bases and 5 bases respectively, with 17 bases between them. From germline, CDR1 is SQVTM and CDR2 ANQGSEA. This CDR3 has 14 amino acids. The CDR3 reads CSVVFWDTNNEQFF. For the CDR3, the DNA is TGCAGCGTCGTATTCTGGGACACCAACAATGAGCAGTTCTTC.

The chain recombines TRBV10-3 with TRBJ1-3; no reliable D call. CDR1 is ENHRY and CDR2 is SYGVKD in the germline V gene. This CDR3 comprises 12 residues. Trimming cost V 3 bases and J 3 bases, with 3 bases left between them. The CDR3 coding sequence is TGTGCCATCAGTGACGGTGGAAACACCATATATTTT. This sequence encodes CAISDGGNTIYF.

V gene TRBV27 combines with J gene TRBJ2-7; 7 nucleotides agree with TRBD2. V shed 0 bases, J shed 6 bases, and the junction held 2 bases outside the gene matches. CDR3 length: 13 amino acids. The germline V gene has CDR1 MNHEY and CDR2 SMNVEV (reference sequence). The chain's CDR3 is CASSLSGGAEQYF. CDR3 bases: TGTGCCAGCAGTTTATCGGGAGGGGCCGAGCAGTACTTC.

A single count supports this clone. V usage is TRBV5-8 and J usage is TRBJ1-5; TRBD1 aligns across 7 bases. The V gene's germline CDR1 is SGHTS and CDR2 YDEGEE. V dropped 0 bases and J dropped 1; count of bases not matched to a gene: 7. This CDR3 spans 17 amino acids. The CDR3 nucleotides are TGTGCCAGCAGCTTGGCCTGGCCGGGACAGAGCAATCAGCCCCAGCATTTT. Encoded protein: CASSLAWPGQSNQPQHF.

The chain couples TRBV2 to TRBJ1-5, with D perhaps matching TRBD1 (5 bases). Germline CDR1 SNHLY, CDR2 FYNNEI. The length of the CDR3 is 15 residues. V was pared by 6 bases and J by 0 bases, with 12 bases between. DNA of the CDR3: TGTGCCAGCAGCGACTACGGACATAGCAATCAGCCCCAGCATTTT. It is translated as CASSDYGHSNQPQHF.